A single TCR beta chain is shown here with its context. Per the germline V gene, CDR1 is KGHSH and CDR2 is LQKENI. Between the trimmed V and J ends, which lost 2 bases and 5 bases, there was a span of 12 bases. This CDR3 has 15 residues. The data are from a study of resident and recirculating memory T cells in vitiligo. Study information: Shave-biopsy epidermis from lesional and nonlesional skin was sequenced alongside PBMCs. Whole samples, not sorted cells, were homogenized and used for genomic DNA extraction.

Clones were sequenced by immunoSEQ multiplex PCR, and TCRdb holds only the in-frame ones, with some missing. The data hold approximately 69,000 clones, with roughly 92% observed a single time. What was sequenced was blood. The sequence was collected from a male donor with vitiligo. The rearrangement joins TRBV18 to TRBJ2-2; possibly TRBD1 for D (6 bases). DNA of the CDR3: TGTGCCAGCTCACCATACACAGGGTTTACCGGGGAGCTGTTTTTT. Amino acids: CASSPYTGFTGELFF.